The clone carrying this T cell receptor beta chain was counted a few times. Its antigen remains unidentified. Aged 18 to 65, the patients had hyperthyroidism that was newly diagnosed and had lasted under 2 months. The authors took PBMCs from 10 ml fresh peripheral blood. Amplified regions were TCR beta CDR3 sequences from RNA transcripts. The study used the HTBI primer set for a first-round RT-PCR of the TCR CDR3. TCRdb processed the multiplex PCR reads anew with MiXCR; each CDR3 protein has one entry. The table has roughly 380,000 distinct CDR3 sequences, about 15% seen once; the top ten hold approximately 10%. This sample is drawn from a study of T cells in Graves' hyperthyroidism and ophthalmopathy. Study-wide points: Using 13 V-J features, a model discriminated ophthalmopathy from stable hyperthyroidism. Prediction of ophthalmopathy progression came a median approximately 6.5 months pre-onset.

V was pared by 5 bases and J by 4 bases, with 15 bases between. The CDR3 consists of 15 residues. The germline V gene has CDR1 SGHVS and CDR2 FQNEAQ. Sequencing was carried out using blood. J is TRBJ1-3 and V is TRBV7-8; tentative D call: TRBD1 (5 bases). The TCR comes from a woman aged 60-75 years with Graves' hyperthyroidism. The CDR3 sequence: CASSPGRRTGNTIYF. The CDR3, as DNA: TGTGCCAGCAGCCCGGGGCGGAGAACCGGAAACACCATATATTTT.